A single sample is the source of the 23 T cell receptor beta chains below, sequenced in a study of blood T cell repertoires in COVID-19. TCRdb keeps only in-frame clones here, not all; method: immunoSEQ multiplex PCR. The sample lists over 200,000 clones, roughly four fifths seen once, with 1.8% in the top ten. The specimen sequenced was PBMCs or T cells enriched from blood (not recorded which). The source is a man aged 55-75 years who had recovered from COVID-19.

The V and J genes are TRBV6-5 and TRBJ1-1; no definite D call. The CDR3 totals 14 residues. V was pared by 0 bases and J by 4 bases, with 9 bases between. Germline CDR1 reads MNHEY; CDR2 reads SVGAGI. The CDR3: CASSYSRGSTEAFF. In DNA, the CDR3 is TGTGCCAGCAGTTACTCGCGTGGTTCCACTGAAGCTTTCTTT.

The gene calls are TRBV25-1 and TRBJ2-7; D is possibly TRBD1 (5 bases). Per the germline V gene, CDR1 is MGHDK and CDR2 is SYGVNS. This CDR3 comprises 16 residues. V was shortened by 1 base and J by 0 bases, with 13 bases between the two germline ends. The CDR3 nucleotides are TGTGCCAGCAGTGAATCTGACAGATTCCGCTCCTACGAGCAGTACTTC. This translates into CASSESDRFRSYEQYF.

The chain's CDR3 is CASSYGTGSSGNTIYF. The CDR3, as DNA: TGCGCCAGCAGCTACGGGACAGGTTCCTCTGGAAACACCATATATTTT. The V gene is TRBV4-1, the J gene TRBJ1-3, with 8 bases aligning to TRBD1. V dropped 5 bases and J dropped 0; count of bases not matched to a gene: 6. This CDR3 is 16 amino acids long. CDR1 MGHRA and CDR2 YSYEKL come from the germline V gene.

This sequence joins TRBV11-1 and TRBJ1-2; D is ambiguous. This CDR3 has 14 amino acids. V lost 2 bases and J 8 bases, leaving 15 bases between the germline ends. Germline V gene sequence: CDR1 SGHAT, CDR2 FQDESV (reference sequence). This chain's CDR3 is CASSLSAATYGYTF. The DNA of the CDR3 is TGTGCCAGCAGCTTATCTGCGGCAACCTACGGCTACACCTTC.

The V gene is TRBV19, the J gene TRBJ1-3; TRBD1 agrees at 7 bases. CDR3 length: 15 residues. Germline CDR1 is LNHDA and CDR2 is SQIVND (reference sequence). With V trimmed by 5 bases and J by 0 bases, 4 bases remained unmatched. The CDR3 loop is CASSETGDSGNTIYF. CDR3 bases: TGTGCCAGTAGTGAAACAGGGGACTCTGGAAACACCATATATTTT.

The CDR3 is CASSHRDTRTGGYTF. The CDR3 DNA reads as TGTGCCAGCAGCCACCGGGACACGCGCACCGGGGGCTACACCTTC. This chain connects TRBV3-1 (or the pseudogene TRBV3-2) to TRBJ1-2, with TRBD1 as a possible D gene (6 bases). This CDR3 region has 15 residues. Germline loops: CDR1 LGHDT, CDR2 YNNKEL (reference sequence). Between the trimmed V and J ends, which lost 3 bases and 8 bases, there was a span of 19 bases.

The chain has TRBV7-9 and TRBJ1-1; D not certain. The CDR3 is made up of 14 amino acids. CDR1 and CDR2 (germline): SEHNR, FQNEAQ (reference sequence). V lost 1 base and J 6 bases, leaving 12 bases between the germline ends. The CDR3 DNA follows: TGTGCCAGCAGCTTAGATGGAGTTAATGCTGAAGCTTTCTTT. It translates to CASSLDGVNAEAFF.

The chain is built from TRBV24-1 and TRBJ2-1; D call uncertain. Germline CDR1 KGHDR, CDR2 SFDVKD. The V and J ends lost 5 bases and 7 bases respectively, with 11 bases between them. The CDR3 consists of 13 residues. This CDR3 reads CATSGQVWNEQFF. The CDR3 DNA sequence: TGTGCCACCAGTGGGCAGGTATGGAATGAGCAGTTCTTC.

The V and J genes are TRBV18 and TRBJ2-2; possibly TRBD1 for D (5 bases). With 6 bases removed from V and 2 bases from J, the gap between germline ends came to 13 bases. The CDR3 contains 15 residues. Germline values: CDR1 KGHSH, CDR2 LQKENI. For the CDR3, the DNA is TGTGCCAGCTCGCTCGACAGTGGCAACACCGGGGAGCTGTTTTTT. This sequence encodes CASSLDSGNTGELFF. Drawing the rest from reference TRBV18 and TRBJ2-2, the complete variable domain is NAGVMQNPRHLVRRRGQEARLRCSPMKGHSHVYWYRQLPEEGLKFMVYLQKENIIDESGMPKERFSAEFPKEGPSILRIQQVVRGDSAAYFCASSLDSGNTGELFFGEGSRLTVL.

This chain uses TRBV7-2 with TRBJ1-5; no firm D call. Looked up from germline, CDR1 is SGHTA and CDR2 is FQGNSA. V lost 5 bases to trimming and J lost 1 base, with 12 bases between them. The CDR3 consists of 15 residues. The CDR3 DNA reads TGTGCCAGCAGCGGAGGGATTCAGAGCAATCAGCCCCAGCATTTT. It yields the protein CASSGGIQSNQPQHF.

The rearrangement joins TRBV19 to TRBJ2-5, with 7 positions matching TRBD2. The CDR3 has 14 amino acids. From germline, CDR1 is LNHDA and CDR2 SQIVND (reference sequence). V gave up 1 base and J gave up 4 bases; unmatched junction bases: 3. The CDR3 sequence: CASSIGGGPETQYF. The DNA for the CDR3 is TGTGCCAGTAGTATAGGCGGGGGACCAGAGACCCAGTACTTC.

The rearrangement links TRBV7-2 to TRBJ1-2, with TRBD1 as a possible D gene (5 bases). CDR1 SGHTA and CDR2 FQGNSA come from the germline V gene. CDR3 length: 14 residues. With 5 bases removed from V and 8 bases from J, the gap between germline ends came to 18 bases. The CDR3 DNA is TGTGCCAGCAGCCCCGGAGGGTCCCCAGGGGGCTACACCTTC. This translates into CASSPGGSPGGYTF.

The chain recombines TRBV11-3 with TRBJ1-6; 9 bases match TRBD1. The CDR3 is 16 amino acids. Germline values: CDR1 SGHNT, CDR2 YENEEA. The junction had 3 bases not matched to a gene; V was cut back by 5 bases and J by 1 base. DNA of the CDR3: TGTGCCAGCAGCCGTGGACAGGGGTCCTATAATTCACCCCTCCACTTT. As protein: CASSRGQGSYNSPLHF. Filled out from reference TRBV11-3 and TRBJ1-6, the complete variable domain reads EAGVVQSPRYKIIEKKQPVAFWCNPISGHNTLYWYLQNLGQGPELLIRYENEEAVDDSQLPKDRFSAERLKGVDSTLKIQPAELGDSAVYLCASSRGQGSYNSPLHFGNGTRLTVT.

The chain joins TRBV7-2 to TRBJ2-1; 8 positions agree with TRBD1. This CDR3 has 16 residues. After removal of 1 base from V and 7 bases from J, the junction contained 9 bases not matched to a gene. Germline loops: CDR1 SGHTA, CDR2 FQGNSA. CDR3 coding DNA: TGTGCCAGCAGCTTAGTGGCAGGGGGCGCGAAGAATGAGCAGTTCTTC. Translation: CASSLVAGGAKNEQFF.

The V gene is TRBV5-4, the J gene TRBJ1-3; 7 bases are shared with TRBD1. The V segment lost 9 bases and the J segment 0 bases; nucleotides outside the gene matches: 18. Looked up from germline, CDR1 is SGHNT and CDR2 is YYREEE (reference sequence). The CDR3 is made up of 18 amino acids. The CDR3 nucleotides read TGTGCCACTTACCCGGGGGGGACAGCGACGCGCTCTGGAAACACCATATATTTT. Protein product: CATYPGGTATRSGNTIYF.

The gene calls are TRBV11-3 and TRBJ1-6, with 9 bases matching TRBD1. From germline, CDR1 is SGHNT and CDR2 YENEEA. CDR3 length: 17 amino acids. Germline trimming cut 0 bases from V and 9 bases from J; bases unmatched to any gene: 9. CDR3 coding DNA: TGTGCCAGCAGCTTAGATGGTTTGGGACAGGGAGGTTCACCCCTCCACTTT. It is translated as CASSLDGLGQGGSPLHF.

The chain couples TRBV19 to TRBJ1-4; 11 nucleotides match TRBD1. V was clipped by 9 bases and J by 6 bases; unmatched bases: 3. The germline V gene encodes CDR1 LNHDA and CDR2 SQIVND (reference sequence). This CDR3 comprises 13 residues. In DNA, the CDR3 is TGTGCCAGCAGGGACAGGGGGTATGAAAAACTGTTTTTT. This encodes CASRDRGYEKLFF.

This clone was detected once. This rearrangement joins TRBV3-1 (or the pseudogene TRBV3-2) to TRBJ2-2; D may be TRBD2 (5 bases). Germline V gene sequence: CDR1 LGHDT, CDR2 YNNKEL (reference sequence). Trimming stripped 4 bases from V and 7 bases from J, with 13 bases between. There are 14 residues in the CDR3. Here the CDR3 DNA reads TGTGCCAGCAGCCGCGTAACGGGGATCGGGGAGCTGTTTTTT. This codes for CASSRVTGIGELFF.

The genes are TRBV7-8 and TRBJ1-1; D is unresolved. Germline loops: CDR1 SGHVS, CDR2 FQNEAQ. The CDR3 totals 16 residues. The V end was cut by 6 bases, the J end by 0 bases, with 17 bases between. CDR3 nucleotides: TGTGCCAGCAGTGCCATGGATGGAGCCATGAACACTGAAGCTTTCTTT. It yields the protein CASSAMDGAMNTEAFF. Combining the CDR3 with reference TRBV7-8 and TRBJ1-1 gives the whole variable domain GAGVSQSPRYKVAKRGQDVALRCDPISGHVSLFWYQQALGQGPEFLTYFQNEAQLDKSGLPSDRFFAERPEGSVSTLKIQRTQQEDSAVYLCASSAMDGAMNTEAFFGQGTRLTVV.

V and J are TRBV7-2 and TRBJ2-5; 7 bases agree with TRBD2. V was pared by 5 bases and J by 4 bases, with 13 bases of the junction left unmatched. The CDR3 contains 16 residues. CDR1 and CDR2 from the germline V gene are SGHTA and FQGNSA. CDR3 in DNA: TGTGCCAGCAGCACAGATCACGGGAGGATAACAGAGACCCAGTACTTC. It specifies CASSTDHGRITETQYF.

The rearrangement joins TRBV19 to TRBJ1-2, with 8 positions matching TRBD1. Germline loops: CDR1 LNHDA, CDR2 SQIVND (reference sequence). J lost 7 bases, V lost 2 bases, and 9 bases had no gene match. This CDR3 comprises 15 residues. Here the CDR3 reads CASSILQGEISGYTF. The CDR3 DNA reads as TGTGCCAGTAGTATACTACAGGGGGAGATCTCTGGCTACACCTTC.

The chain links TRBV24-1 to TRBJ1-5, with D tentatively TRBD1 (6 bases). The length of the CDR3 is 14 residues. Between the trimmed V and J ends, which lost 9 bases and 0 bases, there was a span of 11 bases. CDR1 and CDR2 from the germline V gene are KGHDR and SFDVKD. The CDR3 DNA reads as TGTGCCACCTCTACAGGGCCTAGCAATCAGCCCCAGCATTTT. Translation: CATSTGPSNQPQHF.

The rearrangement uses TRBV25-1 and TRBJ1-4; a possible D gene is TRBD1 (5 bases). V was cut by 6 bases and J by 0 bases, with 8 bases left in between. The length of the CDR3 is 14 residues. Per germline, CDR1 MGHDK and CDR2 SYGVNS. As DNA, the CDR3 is TGTGCCAGCAGGGGACTATCAACTAATGAAAAACTGTTTTTT. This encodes CASRGLSTNEKLFF. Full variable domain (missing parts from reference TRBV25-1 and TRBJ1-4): EADIYQTPRYLVIGTGKKITLECSQTMGHDKMYWYQQDPGMELHLIHYSYGVNSTEKGDLSSESTVSRIRTEHFPLTLESARPSHTSQYLCASRGLSTNEKLFFGSGTQLSVL.